A selection of T cell receptor beta chains follows, all from one sample in a study of T cells after yellow fever vaccination. TCRdb used MiXCR to reprocess the 5' RACE reads, holding one entry per CDR3 protein. The data show more than 300,000 distinct CDR3 sequences, about 11% seen once. The sample consisted of CD4+ T cells sorted from PBMCs, taken 45 days after the yellow fever booster vaccination. The receptors here all came from a young man who received the YFV17D yellow fever vaccine. Both conserved end residues are part of each CDR3. D genes are given only for firm matches. Size is omitted from some rows. Given values are once, few, many or a class for expanded clones.

clone size,V gene,CDR3 length,J gene,D gene,CDR3 DNA,CDR3 protein
.,TRBV6-6,17,TRBJ1-1,TRBD1,TGTGCCAGCAGCTGGGGACAGGGGGGACGAATGAACACTGAAGCTTTCTTT,CASSWGQGGRMNTEAFF
many,TRBV7-2,14,TRBJ2-5,.,TGTGCCAGCTCCCCGGCTCGGTCTTCCGAGACCCAGTACTTC,CASSPARSSETQYF
many,TRBV5-1,16,TRBJ2-6,.,TGCGCCAGCAGCTTGGCGCGGGCGACTGGGGCCAACGTCCTGACTTTC,CASSLARATGANVLTF
.,TRBV21-1,15,TRBJ1-3,.,TGTGCCAGCAGCAGGGCGACAGGGCAGGGAAACACCATATATTTT,CASSRATGQGNTIYF
few,TRBV19,15,TRBJ1-1,.,TGTGCCAGTAGTATACTCGCAGGGGAGAACACTGAAGCTTTCTTT,CASSILAGENTEAFF
.,TRBV27,15,TRBJ1-1,TRBD1,TGTGCCAGCACAAAGGGTCGACAGGGAGGCACTGAAGCTTTCTTT,CASTKGRQGGTEAFF
.,TRBV9,15,TRBJ1-1,.,TGTGCCAGCAGCGTAGGTGGCAGGAAGAACACTGAAGCTTTCTTT,CASSVGGRKNTEAFF
.,TRBV20-1,11,TRBJ2-3,.,TGCAGTGCCGTAGGCCTAGATACGCAGTATTTT,CSAVGLDTQYF
.,TRBV6-6,15,TRBJ2-3,.,TGTGCCAGCAGTTCAGGGGGGCACACCACAGATACGCAGTATTTT,CASSSGGHTTDTQYF
few,TRBV5-1,15,TRBJ2-1,.,TGCGCCAGCAGCTTGGAGGGAGTGGGGTACAATGAGCAGTTCTTC,CASSLEGVGYNEQFF
.,TRBV29-1,15,TRBJ2-3,.,TGCAGCGTTTATTCTCCGGGACACTCCACAGATACGCAGTATTTT,CSVYSPGHSTDTQYF
few,TRBV9,14,TRBJ2-1,.,TGTGCCAGCAGCAACAGAGACGCATACAATGAGCAGTTCTTC,CASSNRDAYNEQFF
few,TRBV20-1,13,TRBJ1-5,TRBD1,TGCAGTTTCGTGGACAGGGCCAATCAGCCCCAGCATTTT,CSFVDRANQPQHF
few,TRBV7-2,14,TRBJ2-5,TRBD2,TGTGCCAGCAGCGGCGGGGGGGCCGAAGAGACCCAGTACTTC,CASSGGGAEETQYF
.,TRBV6-2/TRBV6-3,15,TRBJ1-1,.,TGTGCCAGCATAGAGGGACATTTAGGAGGCACTGAAGCTTTCTTT,CASIEGHLGGTEAFF
many,TRBV10-1,16,TRBJ2-7,TRBD1,TGCGCCAGCAGTGAGTTGCGTGGGACAGGGACCCACGAGCAGTACTTC,CASSELRGTGTHEQYF
.,TRBV5-8,13,TRBJ2-3,.,TGTGCCAGCAGCTACGAGGCTGCCAATACGCAGTATTTT,CASSYEAANTQYF
.,TRBV20-1,15,TRBJ1-1,.,TGCAGTGCTAGAGCCAATCAAGTCGTGAACACTGAAGCTTTCTTT,CSARANQVVNTEAFF
.,TRBV6-6,16,TRBJ1-5,TRBD1,TGTGCCAGCAGTTACGGGGGGACAGCTAGCAATCAGCCCCAGCATTTT,CASSYGGTASNQPQHF
few,TRBV3-1,15,TRBJ1-5,.,TGTGCCAGCAGCCAAAAAGACAGGAGGAATCAGCCCCAGCATTTT,CASSQKDRRNQPQHF
few,TRBV9,14,TRBJ1-6,TRBD1,TGTGCCAGCAGCTGGGGACAGTTGGATTCACCCCTCCACTTT,CASSWGQLDSPLHF
few,TRBV28,13,TRBJ1-5,.,TGTGCCAGCGTGAGGGGGAGGAATGGCCCCCAGCATTTT,CASVRGRNGPQHF
.,TRBV29-1,9,TRBJ1-2,.,TGCAGCGTTGAAGATGGCTACACCTTC,CSVEDGYTF
few,TRBV20-1,13,TRBJ2-4,TRBD2,TGCAGTGCTCCCTTAGCGGGTTCAAACATTCAGTACTTC,CSAPLAGSNIQYF
.,TRBV6-6,14,TRBJ1-1,.,TGTGCCAGCAGTGACCCTGGACGCGTTACTGAAGCTTTCTTT,CASSDPGRVTEAFF
few,TRBV20-1,12,TRBJ1-5,.,TGCAGTGCTAGAGAAGGGTATCAGCCCCAGCATTTT,CSAREGYQPQHF
.,TRBV12-3/TRBV12-4,13,TRBJ1-6,.,TGTGCCAGCAGTTTAGGCAGGGTGGCACCCCTCCACTTT,CASSLGRVAPLHF
.,TRBV15,13,TRBJ2-5,.,TGTGCCACCAGCAGACAATTCGAAGAGACCCAGTACTTC,CATSRQFEETQYF
.,TRBV5-1,13,TRBJ1-3,.,TGCGCCAGCAGCTTGGATTTGAGAAACACCATATATTTT,CASSLDLRNTIYF
.,TRBV7-2,15,TRBJ1-2,.,TGTGCCAGCAGCTCTAACTACCGGTGGGGCTATGGCTACACCTTC,CASSSNYRWGYGYTF
many,TRBV11-2,13,TRBJ2-1,.,TGTGCCAGCAGCGGACAACTAGGAGATGAGCAGTTCTTC,CASSGQLGDEQFF
.,TRBV3-1,14,TRBJ2-1,TRBD2,TGTGCCAGCAGCCAGGGGACTATACACAATGAGCAGTTCTTC,CASSQGTIHNEQFF
.,TRBV6-6,14,TRBJ1-5,.,TGTGCCAGCAGCTCCGACCGTCCCAATCAGCCCCAGCATTTT,CASSSDRPNQPQHF
few,TRBV9,14,TRBJ2-5,TRBD1,TGTGCCAGCAGCGCTCGGACAGGCCAAGAGACCCAGTACTTC,CASSARTGQETQYF
.,TRBV18,17,TRBJ1-3,TRBD1,TGTGCCAGCTCACCGACGACAGGGACTTTCTCTGGAAACACCATATATTTT,CASSPTTGTFSGNTIYF
few,TRBV4-1,15,TRBJ2-4,.,TGCGCCAGCAGCCAAGGTCAGGGAATGAAAAACATTCAGTACTTC,CASSQGQGMKNIQYF
.,TRBV7-2,12,TRBJ1-2,.,TGTGCCAGCAGCCCTCCAGGGAGGGGCTACACCTTC,CASSPPGRGYTF
many,TRBV20-1,15,TRBJ2-7,TRBD2,TGCAGTGCGCCAGAGTTGGGGCTAGCGGGTACGAGGCAGTACTTC,CSAPELGLAGTRQYF
.,TRBV4-2,14,TRBJ2-1,.,TGTGCCAGCAGCCAATGGGATCGCTACAATGAGCAGTTCTTC,CASSQWDRYNEQFF
.,TRBV6-6,12,TRBJ2-5,.,TGTGCCAGCAGTTACATCGCAGAGACCCAGTACTTC,CASSYIAETQYF
many,TRBV5-1,14,TRBJ2-3,.,TGCGCCAGCAGCGCGAGACTAAACACAGATACGCAGTATTTT,CASSARLNTDTQYF